This T cell receptor beta chain emerged from a study of tissue T cells after allogeneic stem cell transplantation. This clone has just one count. Its antigen is not identified. This research-autopsy study prospectively enrolled adult allogeneic hematopoietic cell transplant recipients with steroid-refractory graft-versus-host disease. V lost 2 bases to trimming and J lost 6 bases; unmatched junction nucleotides: 10. The CDR3 consists of 15 residues. Germline lookup yields CDR1 LNHDA and CDR2 SQIVND (reference sequence). General study points: Sampling depth was limited, and the cohort was small and clinically varied.

The assay was immunoSEQ multiplex PCR, and TCRdb's table has in-frame clones only and misses some. In the table there are approximately 4,500 clones, around four fifths of which are singletons. This material consisted of esophageal tissue, taken at autopsy. This sequence joins TRBV19 and TRBJ2-7; 7 bases match TRBD1. The source of this sequence is a male patient at least 60 years old with steroid-refractory graft-versus-host disease after an allogeneic stem cell transplant. The graft donor may account for some of the T cells. CDR3: CASSITRTGWREQYF. As DNA, the CDR3 is TGTGCCAGTAGTATAACCCGGACAGGTTGGCGCGAGCAGTACTTC.